This is a list of T cell receptor beta chains from one sample in a study of cytomegalovirus exposure and HLA in healthy donors. Generated by immunoSEQ multiplex PCR, the TCRdb table keeps only in-frame clones and is missing some. The table has under 200,000 clones, roughly 75% seen once. Sequences were obtained from PBMCs. The source of these receptors is a woman aged 40 to 49 in good health and CMV-seropositive. CDR3s include the opening cysteine and the closing phenylalanine or tryptophan. D genes are given only for firm matches. Clone size, where shown, is once, few, many, or a class for clones that have expanded.

clone_size j_call d_call v_call cdr3_nt cdr3_aa
few TRBJ1-4 TRBD1 TRBV5-1 TGCGCCAGCAGCTTTGGACCGGGACAGGGATCTGAAAAACTGTTTTTT CASSFGPGQGSEKLFF
. TRBJ2-2 TRBD2 TRBV5-5 TGTGCCAGCAGCGCAGAGACTAGCCGCTACACCGGGGAGCTGTTTTTT CASSAETSRYTGELFF
. TRBJ1-2 TRBD1 TRBV6-6 TGTGCCAGCAGCCGACAGGGGGAACACACCTTC CASSRQGEHTF
. TRBJ2-7 TRBD2 TRBV6-1 TGTGCCAGCAGTGAAGTGAGCGGGAGAAAAGGGAGGGTCCCCTATGAGCAGTACTTC CASSEVSGRKGRVPYEQYF
. TRBJ2-1 . TRBV2 TGTGCCAGCAGTGAGGGGGCGGGCATCTACAATGAGCAGTTCTTC CASSEGAGIYNEQFF
few TRBJ1-2 TRBD1 TRBV30 TGTGCCTGGACCGGGACAGGGACGGGAGGCTACACCTTC CAWTGTGTGGYTF
. TRBJ1-4 . TRBV2 TGTGCCAGCAGGGACAGCCCAACTAATGAAAAACTGTTTTTT CASRDSPTNEKLFF
. TRBJ2-7 . TRBV5-1 TGCGCCAGCAGCCAACAACAGGGAGCCTACGAGCAGTACTTC CASSQQQGAYEQYF
. TRBJ1-6 TRBD1 TRBV7-2 TGTGCCAGCAGCCCGGAAACAGGGGTTGCTTCACCCCTCCACTTT CASSPETGVASPLHF
. TRBJ1-1 . TRBV19 TGTGCCAGTACTGCCCTGAGAGTCGGCACTGAAGCTTTCTTT CASTALRVGTEAFF
. TRBJ2-5 TRBD1 TRBV4-1 TGCGCCAGCAGCCAAGATTGGCTGGCAGGGGGCGAGGAGACCCAGTACTTC CASSQDWLAGGEETQYF
. TRBJ2-5 . TRBV9 TGTGCCAGCAGCTCGGATTCAGGGACTGGCGAGACCCAGTACTTC CASSSDSGTGETQYF
few TRBJ1-2 . TRBV7-9 TGTGCCAGCAGCTTAGTTTTGGGCTCAAAGGAATACTGCACCTTC CASSLVLGSKEYCTF
. TRBJ2-3 . TRBV7-9 TGTGCCAGCAGCCTCAGACAGGAGACAGATACGCAGTATTTT CASSLRQETDTQYF
once TRBJ1-5 TRBD1 TRBV6-5 TGTGCCAGCACCCCGCAGGGGGGCAGCAATCAGCCCCAGCATTTT CASTPQGGSNQPQHF
. TRBJ1-3 TRBD1 TRBV30 TGTGCCTGGAGTGTACAGGGGTCAAACACCATATATTTT CAWSVQGSNTIYF
. TRBJ1-5 . TRBV5-6 TGTGCCAGCAGCTTGGCCGCGGGGCCCCAGCATTTT CASSLAAGPQHF
once TRBJ2-7 TRBD2 TRBV7-2 TGTGCCAGCAGCCAGTGGTTAGCGGGAGCGTACGAGCAGTACTTC CASSQWLAGAYEQYF
. TRBJ2-7 . TRBV28 TGTGCCAGCGACGGGTCCCCCCTCCACGAGCAGTACTTC CASDGSPLHEQYF
once TRBJ1-2 . TRBV7-2 TGTGCCAGCAGCTTAGGGGCCATCAACTATGGCTACACCTTC CASSLGAINYGYTF
. TRBJ1-2 . TRBV18 TGTGCCAGCTCACCCGATACGGGGGGGACCAACTATGGCTACACCTTC CASSPDTGGTNYGYTF
. TRBJ2-1 TRBD1 TRBV19 TGTGCCAGTAGTTCAAGGACAGGGGCCGGGAATGAGCAGTTCTTC CASSSRTGAGNEQFF